The rows below give T cell receptor beta chains drawn from one sample of a study of cytomegalovirus exposure and HLA in healthy donors. Produced via immunoSEQ multiplex PCR; TCRdb's table is partial and in-frame only. The sample carries about 170,000 clones, about three quarters recorded once. The material sequenced was PBMCs. These receptors came from a woman aged 25-40 years in good health and CMV-seropositive. Each CDR3 is given with its conserved first and last residue. Each record gives: D gene, clone size, J gene, V gene, CDR3 DNA, CDR3 protein. A D gene is named only where the DNA matches it firmly. Expanded clones are given a class, and other clones once, few, many or no size at all.

d_call: -; clone_size: -; j_call: TRBJ1-5; v_call: TRBV21-1; cdr3_nt: TGTGCCAGCAGCAAAGAGGCATCGGAGGGGCTGAATCAGCCCCAGCATTTT; cdr3_aa: CASSKEASEGLNQPQHF
d_call: -; clone_size: once; j_call: TRBJ1-2; v_call: TRBV28; cdr3_nt: TGTGCCAGCAGTTTAGTGTTGGCAGTCCTTGGCTACACCTTC; cdr3_aa: CASSLVLAVLGYTF
d_call: -; clone_size: once; j_call: TRBJ1-3; v_call: TRBV7-2; cdr3_nt: TGTGCCAGCAGCTTAGAGCGCTTAGCTGGAAACACCATATATTTT; cdr3_aa: CASSLERLAGNTIYF
d_call: TRBD2; clone_size: -; j_call: TRBJ2-7; v_call: TRBV7-6; cdr3_nt: TGTGCCAGCAGCTGGGGGGGGACTAGCGGGGAGGAGCAGTACTTC; cdr3_aa: CASSWGGTSGEEQYF
d_call: TRBD1; clone_size: -; j_call: TRBJ1-2; v_call: TRBV30; cdr3_nt: TGTGCCTGGGGGGGGGACAGGGGGCCCCATGGCTACACCTTC; cdr3_aa: CAWGGDRGPHGYTF
d_call: -; clone_size: few; j_call: TRBJ2-6; v_call: TRBV7-9; cdr3_nt: TGTGCCAGCAGCTTAGACGGGTTTGGGGCCAACGTCCTGACTTTC; cdr3_aa: CASSLDGFGANVLTF
d_call: TRBD2; clone_size: once; j_call: TRBJ2-5; v_call: TRBV29-1; cdr3_nt: TGCAGCGTTGAGATGAGGGAGGGCCGAGAGACCCAGTACTTC; cdr3_aa: CSVEMREGRETQYF
d_call: -; clone_size: -; j_call: TRBJ2-3; v_call: TRBV10-3; cdr3_nt: TGTGCCACCAGAAACTTGACAGATACGCAGTATTTT; cdr3_aa: CATRNLTDTQYF
d_call: TRBD2; clone_size: few; j_call: TRBJ2-5; v_call: TRBV27; cdr3_nt: TGTGCCAGCAGTTCGAAGACTAGCGGGATAGGAGAGACCCAGTACTTC; cdr3_aa: CASSSKTSGIGETQYF
d_call: -; clone_size: few; j_call: TRBJ2-4; v_call: TRBV5-1; cdr3_nt: TGCGCCAGCAGTTCTGGGACAACATCGGCCAAAAACATTCAGTACTTC; cdr3_aa: CASSSGTTSAKNIQYF
d_call: TRBD1; clone_size: few; j_call: TRBJ1-1; v_call: TRBV28; cdr3_nt: TGTGCCAGCAGTATACAACAGGGGATGAACACTGAAGCTTTCTTT; cdr3_aa: CASSIQQGMNTEAFF
d_call: -; clone_size: -; j_call: TRBJ1-5; v_call: TRBV28; cdr3_nt: TGTGCCAGCAGGACAGTCAATCAGCCCCAGCATTTT; cdr3_aa: CASRTVNQPQHF
d_call: -; clone_size: -; j_call: TRBJ2-4; v_call: TRBV13; cdr3_nt: TGTGCCAGCAGCCGACTAGCCAAAAACATTCAGTACTTC; cdr3_aa: CASSRLAKNIQYF
d_call: TRBD1; clone_size: -; j_call: TRBJ2-2; v_call: TRBV7-2; cdr3_nt: TGTGCCAGCAGCCCCGGACAGGGGGCGCGCACCGGGGAGCTGTTTTTT; cdr3_aa: CASSPGQGARTGELFF
d_call: TRBD1; clone_size: -; j_call: TRBJ2-3; v_call: TRBV5-1; cdr3_nt: TGCGCCAGCAGGACAGGGGGCGGGGATACGCAGTATTTT; cdr3_aa: CASRTGGGDTQYF
d_call: TRBD1; clone_size: -; j_call: TRBJ2-7; v_call: TRBV11-2; cdr3_nt: TGTGCCAGCAGCTTAGGGGGGGCGGGGACAGGGACGTCCTACGAGCAGTACTTC; cdr3_aa: CASSLGGAGTGTSYEQYF
d_call: TRBD1; clone_size: -; j_call: TRBJ1-2; v_call: TRBV7-3; cdr3_nt: TGTGCCAGCAGCTTAGGGAGACAGGGAGCCTACACCTTC; cdr3_aa: CASSLGRQGAYTF
d_call: TRBD2; clone_size: -; j_call: TRBJ2-7; v_call: TRBV27; cdr3_nt: TGTGCCAGCAGTTCGTGGACCGGGACTAGCGGGAGAGACGAGCAGTACTTC; cdr3_aa: CASSSWTGTSGRDEQYF
d_call: -; clone_size: -; j_call: TRBJ2-2; v_call: TRBV12-2; cdr3_nt: TGTGCAAGTCGCTTACTACTCGGGAGGGGTCTCACCGGGGAGCTGTTTTTT; cdr3_aa: CASRLLLGRGLTGELFF
d_call: -; clone_size: -; j_call: TRBJ1-4; v_call: TRBV7-8; cdr3_nt: TGTGCCAGCAGCAACGCGCCAGACGGGGATGAAAAACTGTTTTTT; cdr3_aa: CASSNAPDGDEKLFF
d_call: -; clone_size: -; j_call: TRBJ1-2; v_call: TRBV4-3; cdr3_nt: TGCGCCAGCAGCCGATCCGAAACAGGGTATGGCTACACCTTC; cdr3_aa: CASSRSETGYGYTF
d_call: -; clone_size: -; j_call: TRBJ1-2; v_call: TRBV10-3; cdr3_nt: TGTGCCATCAGACCAGGGCTTTCTAACTATGGCTACACCTTC; cdr3_aa: CAIRPGLSNYGYTF
d_call: -; clone_size: -; j_call: TRBJ2-7; v_call: TRBV28; cdr3_nt: TGTGCCAGCAGTTTGCCCCTGAGAGGCGAGCAGTACTTC; cdr3_aa: CASSLPLRGEQYF
d_call: TRBD1; clone_size: -; j_call: TRBJ1-5; v_call: TRBV27; cdr3_nt: TGTGCCAGCAGCTGGACAGGGGGCCATCAGCCCCAGCATTTT; cdr3_aa: CASSWTGGHQPQHF
d_call: -; clone_size: -; j_call: TRBJ2-7; v_call: TRBV28; cdr3_nt: TGTGCCAGCAGCTCCGGGACACATTCCCAGTACTTC; cdr3_aa: CASSSGTHSQYF
d_call: -; clone_size: -; j_call: TRBJ1-4; v_call: TRBV4-1; cdr3_nt: TGCGCCAGCAACACAGGGTTAACTAATGAAAAACTGTTTTTT; cdr3_aa: CASNTGLTNEKLFF
d_call: -; clone_size: -; j_call: TRBJ1-4; v_call: TRBV7-8; cdr3_nt: TGTGCCAGCAGCTTAGCAGTATTCACGCAGAATGAAAAACTGTTTTTT; cdr3_aa: CASSLAVFTQNEKLFF
d_call: -; clone_size: once; j_call: TRBJ1-2; v_call: TRBV14; cdr3_nt: TGTGCCAGCAGCCAAGAATCGAAGGGGATTGGCTATGGCTACACCTTC; cdr3_aa: CASSQESKGIGYGYTF
d_call: -; clone_size: few; j_call: TRBJ2-7; v_call: TRBV30; cdr3_nt: TGTGCCTGGAGTGTAATATCCTACGAGCAGTACTTC; cdr3_aa: CAWSVISYEQYF
d_call: -; clone_size: -; j_call: TRBJ2-7; v_call: TRBV4-3; cdr3_nt: TGCGCCAGCAGCCAAGGGAGGGAGACCTACGAGCAGTACTTC; cdr3_aa: CASSQGRETYEQYF
d_call: TRBD2; clone_size: -; j_call: TRBJ2-7; v_call: TRBV9; cdr3_nt: TGTGCCAGCAGGACTAGCGGGTCAGGCGAGCAGTACTTC; cdr3_aa: CASRTSGSGEQYF
d_call: -; clone_size: -; j_call: TRBJ2-3; v_call: TRBV9; cdr3_nt: TGTGCCAGCAGCGACCGGACGGGATACACCCCAGATACGCAGTATTTT; cdr3_aa: CASSDRTGYTPDTQYF
d_call: -; clone_size: -; j_call: TRBJ1-1; v_call: TRBV27; cdr3_nt: TGTGCCAGCAGTTTCTCGGGGAGGGGTGACGTTGAAGCTTTCTTT; cdr3_aa: CASSFSGRGDVEAFF
d_call: -; clone_size: -; j_call: TRBJ1-1; v_call: TRBV7-9; cdr3_nt: TGTGCCAGCAGCTTAGAAGGGGGGAACACTGAAGCTTTCTTT; cdr3_aa: CASSLEGGNTEAFF
d_call: -; clone_size: -; j_call: TRBJ2-7; v_call: TRBV30; cdr3_nt: TGTGCCTGGAGTGTACTGGAGAGGTTGTACTTC; cdr3_aa: CAWSVLERLYF
d_call: -; clone_size: -; j_call: TRBJ2-2; v_call: TRBV7-2; cdr3_nt: TGTGCCAGCAGCTTTTTCCAGGGGAACACCGGGGAGCTGTTTTTT; cdr3_aa: CASSFFQGNTGELFF
d_call: TRBD2; clone_size: -; j_call: TRBJ2-1; v_call: TRBV28; cdr3_nt: TGTGCCAGCAGTTCCCCTAGCGGGAGGACACTATATGAGCAGTTCTTC; cdr3_aa: CASSSPSGRTLYEQFF
d_call: TRBD2; clone_size: once; j_call: TRBJ2-1; v_call: TRBV7-3; cdr3_nt: TGTGCCAGCAGCACCACTAGCGGATCTCACAATGAGCAGTTCTTC; cdr3_aa: CASSTTSGSHNEQFF
d_call: TRBD2; clone_size: -; j_call: TRBJ2-1; v_call: TRBV10-3; cdr3_nt: TGTGCCATCAGTGAGTCCGTAGGGAGGGGTGAGCAGTTCTTC; cdr3_aa: CAISESVGRGEQFF
d_call: -; clone_size: -; j_call: TRBJ2-5; v_call: TRBV18; cdr3_nt: TGTGCCAGCTCACCACCGGCCTCGGGAGAGACCCAGTACTTC; cdr3_aa: CASSPPASGETQYF
d_call: -; clone_size: -; j_call: TRBJ2-7; v_call: TRBV5-4; cdr3_nt: TGTGCCAGCAGCTTTGGAGGGATTGCCTACGAGCAGTACTTC; cdr3_aa: CASSFGGIAYEQYF
d_call: TRBD1; clone_size: -; j_call: TRBJ2-2; v_call: TRBV9; cdr3_nt: TGTGCCAGCAGCGTAGCCCAGGGGGCTACCGGGGAGCTGTTTTTT; cdr3_aa: CASSVAQGATGELFF
d_call: TRBD1; clone_size: -; j_call: TRBJ1-5; v_call: TRBV9; cdr3_nt: TGTGCCAGCAGCGTAGATCCGGGACAGGGTGATAGTCAGCCCCAGCATTTT; cdr3_aa: CASSVDPGQGDSQPQHF
d_call: TRBD1; clone_size: -; j_call: TRBJ1-1; v_call: TRBV27; cdr3_nt: TGTGCCAGCAGGGCCAGGACAGGGGGCCACACTGAAGCTTTCTTT; cdr3_aa: CASRARTGGHTEAFF
d_call: -; clone_size: -; j_call: TRBJ2-2; v_call: TRBV5-1; cdr3_nt: TGCGCCAGCAGCTTGACACTACGACTTGACACCGGGGAGCTGTTTTTT; cdr3_aa: CASSLTLRLDTGELFF